The 16 T cell receptor beta chains given below trace back to one sample, sequenced in a study of response to subunit inactivated influenza vaccine. One entry per CDR3 protein results from TCRdb running MiXCR on the RT-PCR reads. Of 650,000 to 850,000 distinct CDR3 sequences in the sample, 11% to 15% were seen once. This specimen consisted of PBMCs from blood, obtained 14 to 15 days before vaccination. These receptors originate from a man in his fifties who received an inactivated influenza vaccine.

The rearrangement joins TRBV6-5 to TRBJ2-1; D unclear. CDR3 length: 18 residues. V lost 0 bases to trimming and J lost 0 bases, with 15 bases between them. Looked up from germline, CDR1 is MNHEY and CDR2 is SVGAGI. The CDR3, as DNA: TGTGCCAGCAGTTACTCGAGTAGGGTTCCCTCCTCCTACAATGAGCAGTTCTTC. This translates into CASSYSSRVPSSYNEQFF.

This sequence joins TRBV2 and TRBJ2-2, with unresolved D. V was cut by 2 bases and J by 3 bases, with 4 bases left in between. Germline V gives CDR1 SNHLY, CDR2 FYNNEI. This CDR3 comprises 13 residues. The CDR3 loop reads CASSEQDTGELFF. Written as DNA, the CDR3 is TGTGCCAGCAGTGAACAGGACACCGGGGAGCTGTTTTTT.

In its sample, this clonotype was seen many times. This chain links TRBV5-1 with TRBJ2-5; 8 nucleotides line up with TRBD2. The V gene's germline CDR1 is SGHRS and CDR2 YFSETQ. After removal of 0 bases from V and 1 base from J, the junction contained 8 bases not matched to a gene. CDR3 size: 17 residues. The CDR3: CASSLESGSVFQETQYF. CDR3 bases: TGCGCCAGCAGCTTGGAAAGCGGGAGCGTCTTCCAAGAGACCCAGTACTTC. Supplemented by reference TRBV5-1 and TRBJ2-5, the full variable domain reads KAGVTQTPRYLIKTRGQQVTLSCSPISGHRSVSWYQQTPGQGLQFLFEYFSETQRNKGNFPGRFSGRQFSNSRSEMNVSTLELGDSALYLCASSLESGSVFQETQYFGPGTRLLVL.

This clonotype appeared a few times. V usage is TRBV9 and J usage is TRBJ2-3, with D perhaps TRBD2 (6 bases). This CDR3 has 15 residues. Germline CDR1 SGDLS, CDR2 YYNGEE. V lost 3 bases to trimming and J lost 0 bases, with 11 bases between them. The CDR3: CASSGRGGSTDTQYF. The CDR3 DNA sequence: TGTGCCAGCAGCGGTCGTGGAGGGAGCACAGATACGCAGTATTTT.

V usage is TRBV7-2 and J usage is TRBJ2-5; TRBD1 is a possible D gene (6 bases). Germline CDR1 and CDR2: SGHTA and FQGNSA. V lost 5 bases and J lost 7, with 11 bases in between. This CDR3 has 12 residues. CDR3 amino acids: CASSAPRGTQYF. The CDR3 DNA follows: TGTGCCAGCAGCGCCCCCAGGGGGACCCAGTACTTC.

The V and J genes are TRBV12-3 or TRBV12-4 and TRBJ2-2, with D possibly matching TRBD2 (6 bases). The CDR3 runs 17 residues. Trimming cost V 4 bases and J 7 bases, with 22 bases left between them. The CDR3 nucleotides are TGTGCCAGCAGTTATACCGGGACTGGACCCAGAGTCGGGGAGCTGTTTTTT. It codes for CASSYTGTGPRVGELFF.

This clonotype has a handful of counts. The rearrangement joins TRBV9 to TRBJ2-1; a possible D gene is TRBD2 (5 bases). V was pared by 0 bases and J by 10 bases, with 14 bases between. CDR3 length: 14 amino acids. Germline CDR1 SGDLS, CDR2 YYNGEE. The DNA of the CDR3 is TGTGCCAGCAGCGTAGGTCCGGGGTCAAGGGAGCAGTTCTTC. Translated, it gives CASSVGPGSREQFF.

This clonotype came up a few times. This chain connects TRBV2 to TRBJ2-1; TRBD2 matches at 9 bases. J was trimmed by 5 bases and V by 8 bases; bases with no gene match: 4. Germline loops: CDR1 SNHLY, CDR2 FYNNEI. The CDR3 sequence is 13 residues long. For the CDR3, the DNA is TGTGCCAGCGGCCGACTAGCGGACAATGAGCAGTTCTTC. Translated: CASGRLADNEQFF.

This sequence joins TRBV29-1 and TRBJ1-1, with D maybe TRBD1 (5 bases). The CDR3 loop spans 13 amino acids. Trimming shortened V by 3 bases and J by 4 bases, and 12 bases separated the two germline ends. Germline values: CDR1 SQVTM, CDR2 ANQGSEA. CDR3 nucleotide sequence: TGCAGCGTTGAGCAGGGTGGAACCACTGAAGCTTTCTTT. Translated: CSVEQGGTTEAFF.

The genes are TRBV29-1 and TRBJ2-7; 14 positions agree with TRBD2. This CDR3 spans 16 amino acids. Germline CDR1 reads SQVTM; CDR2 reads ANQGSEA. Germline trimming cut 4 bases from V and 6 bases from J; bases unmatched to any gene: 11. The CDR3 DNA sequence: TGCAGCGTTGTGGGACTAGCGGGAGTCCCCCTACTCGAGCAGTACTTC. The encoded protein is CSVVGLAGVPLLEQYF.

The chain combines TRBV20-1 with TRBJ2-7; D is undetermined. Trimming took off 3 bases at V and 3 bases at J, with 12 bases between the two ends. Per germline, CDR1 DFQATT and CDR2 SNEGSKA (reference sequence). The CDR3 contains 13 residues. The CDR3 coding sequence is TGCAGTGCTAGCGATAAGTCGGACTACGAGCAGTACTTC. Its translation is CSASDKSDYEQYF.

This clonotype was observed a few times. The chain carries TRBV4-2 and TRBJ2-7; tentatively, D is TRBD1 (6 bases). Germline V CDR1 and CDR2: LGHNA, YNFKEQ. The CDR3 covers 18 residues. Trimming left V 0 bases short and J 0 bases short, with 18 bases between. CDR3 DNA: TGTGCCAGCAGCCAAGAATCGGCAGGGACATCGGTCTCCTACGAGCAGTACTTC. Translating it yields CASSQESAGTSVSYEQYF.

This clonotype was counted at least ten times. The chain carries TRBV18 and TRBJ2-1; TRBD2 matches 9 bases. This CDR3 region has 16 residues. CDR1 is KGHSH, CDR2 LQKENI, per germline. V gave up 0 bases and J gave up 8 bases; unmatched junction bases: 8. The CDR3 here is CASSPPLAGIEDEQFF. CDR3 sequence (DNA): TGTGCCAGCTCACCACCCCTAGCGGGAATTGAGGATGAGCAGTTCTTC.

This clonotype came up many times. The chain links TRBV12-3 or TRBV12-4 to TRBJ1-5, with D hard to call. The V gene lost 2 bases and the J gene lost 6 bases, with 11 bases spanning the gap. The CDR3 totals 14 residues. The CDR3 protein is CASSLYGSGQPQHF. The CDR3 nucleotides read TGTGCCAGCAGTTTATACGGGTCAGGTCAGCCCCAGCATTTT.

This clonotype was recorded a few times. The CDR3 sequence: CASSRGPSTKTEAFF. CDR3 DNA sequence: TGTGCCAGCAGCCGAGGACCGTCAACAAAGACTGAAGCTTTCTTT. The chain links TRBV3-1 to TRBJ1-1; D gene unclear. The CDR3 extends over 15 amino acids. Looked up from germline, CDR1 is LGHDT and CDR2 is YNNKEL (reference sequence). V lost 4 bases, J lost 5 bases, and 17 bases lay in between. Filled out from reference TRBV3-1 and TRBJ1-1, the complete variable domain reads DTAVSQTPKYLVTQMGNDKSIKCEQNLGHDTMYWYKQDSKKFLKIMFSYNNKELIINETVPNRFSPKSPDKAHLNLHINSLELGDSAVYFCASSRGPSTKTEAFFGQGTRLTVV.

The rearrangement links TRBV9 to TRBJ2-7; TRBD1 is a possible D gene (5 bases). In germline, CDR1 is SGDLS, CDR2 YYNGEE. There are 15 residues in the CDR3. V lost 1 base and J 0 bases, leaving 11 bases between the germline ends. CDR3 loop: CASSVSPGRSYEQYF. The CDR3 nucleotides are TGTGCCAGCAGCGTATCACCAGGGCGCTCCTACGAGCAGTACTTC.